This T cell receptor beta chain is from a study of blood T cell repertoires in COVID-19. Study summary: COVID-19 samples from acute and convalescent phases originated in the United States, Italy and Spain.

Clones were read by immunoSEQ multiplex PCR, and TCRdb kept only the in-frame ones, dropping some. The table has under 300,000 clones, more than 70% seen once. This clone was seen more than once but under ten times. The sequence came from a woman between 40 and 55 years old who had recovered from COVID-19. Material: peripheral blood.

CDR3 protein: CASSRRDRAFSYEQYF. In DNA, the CDR3 is TGTGCCAGCAGCCGCAGGGACAGGGCTTTCTCCTACGAGCAGTACTTC. The genes are TRBV7-2 and TRBJ2-7; 9 positions match TRBD1. The V and J ends lost 5 bases and 0 bases, in that order; junction bases with no gene match: 8. The CDR3 sequence is 16 residues long. CDR1 is SGHTA and CDR2 is FQGNSA in the germline V gene.